This T cell receptor (beta chain) was profiled in a study of blood T cell repertoires in COVID-19. The overall study: Spain, Italy and the United States supplied samples that represented acute and convalescent COVID-19. PBMCs, B-cell-depleted T cells, or T cells provided the cDNA or gDNA that made up the material.

The CDR3 contains 13 residues. Germline values: CDR1 SNHLY, CDR2 FYNNEI. The V gene lost 7 bases and the J gene lost 0 bases, with 4 bases spanning the gap. Source study methods: Reference gene primers were amplified, and this amplification served to estimate nucleated cell counts. The method was immunoSEQ multiplex PCR; TCRdb's version includes in-frame clones alone and lacks a portion of them. The V and J calls and clone size come from that table; D and trimming were worked out from the DNA. Of about 160,000 clones listed, approximately 93% were seen once; the top ten hold less than 2%. Seattle patients were enrolled during active infection and followed longitudinally.

The chain recombines TRBV2 with TRBJ1-6, with D uncertain. The source of this sequence is a woman aged 55-69 years with COVID-19, enrolled during active disease. Sequenced sample: peripheral blood. The CDR3 region is CASIGSYNSPLHF. Here the CDR3 DNA reads TGTGCCAGCATCGGCTCCTATAATTCACCCCTCCACTTT. Full variable domain (rest looked up from reference TRBV2 and TRBJ1-6): EPEVTQTPSHQVTQMGQEVILRCVPISNHLYFYWYRQILGQKVEFLVSFYNNEISEKSEIFDDQFSVERPDGSNFTLKIRSTKLEDSAMYFCASIGSYNSPLHFGNGTRLTVT.